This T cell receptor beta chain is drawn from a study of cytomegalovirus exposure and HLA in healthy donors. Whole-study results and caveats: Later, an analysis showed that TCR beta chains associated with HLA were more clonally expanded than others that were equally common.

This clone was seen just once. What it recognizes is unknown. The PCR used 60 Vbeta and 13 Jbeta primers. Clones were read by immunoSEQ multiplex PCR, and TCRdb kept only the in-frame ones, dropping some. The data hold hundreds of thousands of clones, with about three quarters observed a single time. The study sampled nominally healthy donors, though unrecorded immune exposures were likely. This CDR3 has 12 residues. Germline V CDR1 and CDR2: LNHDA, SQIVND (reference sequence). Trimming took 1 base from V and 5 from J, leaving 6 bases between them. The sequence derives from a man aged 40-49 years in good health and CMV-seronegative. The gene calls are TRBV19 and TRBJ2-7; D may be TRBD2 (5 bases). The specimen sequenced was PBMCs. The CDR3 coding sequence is TGTGCCAGTAGTATAGGGGGAGACGAGCAGTACTTC. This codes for CASSIGGDEQYF.